This T cell receptor (beta chain) was captured by sequencing in a study of blood T cell repertoires in COVID-19. About the study: PBMCs, B-cell-depleted T cells, or T cells were the source of the cDNA or gDNA that made up the material.

Germline V gives CDR1 WSHSY, CDR2 SAAADI. There are 15 residues in the CDR3. Trimming removed 4 bases at V and 4 bases at J, with 14 bases between. Profiling relied on immunoSEQ multiplex PCR, and the TCRdb table lists in-frame clones only, not all of them. The table shows over 150,000 clones, with roughly 84% occurring only once. The sequencing sample was made of peripheral blood. The rearrangement links TRBV10-2 to TRBJ2-1; a weak D match, TRBD2 (6 bases). The TCR originated in a middle-aged man with acute or convalescent COVID-19. The CDR3 DNA sequence: TGCGCCAGCAGTGGGTTGAGCGGGCGTTACAATGAGCAGTTCTTC. This codes for CASSGLSGRYNEQFF.